The rows below give T cell receptor beta chains drawn from one sample of a study of PD-1 blockade in classical Hodgkin lymphoma. The data were produced by immunoSEQ multiplex PCR, yet TCRdb's version contains in-frame clones alone and is incomplete. This sample has about 90,000 clones, with about 83% found just once. Sequenced here: peripheral blood mononuclear cells (PBMCs), sampled before the fourth cycle of nivolumab. These TCRs come from a human donor with classical Hodgkin lymphoma. Each CDR3 is given with its conserved first and last residue. The order of the fields is D gene, clone size, J gene, V gene, CDR3 protein, CDR3 DNA. A D gene is named only where the DNA matches it firmly. Clone size is given for some rows only: seen once, a few or many times, or a class if the clone is expanded.

>.|medium-sized|TRBJ1-1|TRBV10-1
CASSDGEEAFF
TGCGCCAGCAGTGACGGGGAAGAAGCTTTCTTT
>TRBD1|once|TRBJ2-3|TRBV9
CASSNPTTGGPTDTQYF
TGTGCCAGCAGCAACCCGACGACAGGGGGGCCCACAGATACGCAGTATTTT
>.|.|TRBJ2-1|TRBV5-1
CASSFRGISYNEQFF
TGCGCCAGCAGCTTCAGGGGAATATCCTACAATGAGCAGTTCTTC
>TRBD2|.|TRBJ2-7|TRBV10-3
CAITQTSGSSEQYF
TGTGCCATCACTCAAACTAGCGGGTCGAGCGAGCAGTACTTC
>.|.|TRBJ2-5|TRBV7-8
CASSSGTGTLETQYF
TGTGCCAGCAGCTCAGGGACTGGGACTCTAGAGACCCAGTACTTC
>.|.|TRBJ2-7|TRBV27
CASSHSGGSYEQYF
TGTGCCAGCAGTCACTCCGGCGGTTCCTACGAGCAGTACTTC
>.|.|TRBJ1-4|TRBV19
CASATGDATNEKLFF
TGTGCCAGCGCCACGGGGGACGCAACTAATGAAAAACTGTTTTTT
>.|.|TRBJ2-3|TRBV19
CASSRQSTDTQYF
TGTGCCAGTAGTCGACAGAGCACAGATACGCAGTATTTT
>.|.|TRBJ2-7|TRBV13
CASSPPGLSSYEQYF
TGTGCCAGCAGTCCCCCGGGCCTATCCTCCTACGAGCAGTACTTC
>.|.|TRBJ2-3|TRBV9
CASSEARVGGPDTQYF
TGTGCCAGCAGCGAGGCACGTGTCGGGGGGCCAGATACGCAGTATTTT
>TRBD2|.|TRBJ2-1|TRBV28
CASSFPRTSGRIGGGYNEQFF
TGTGCCAGCAGTTTCCCCCGGACTAGCGGGAGAATCGGGGGGGGTTACAATGAGCAGTTCTTC
>TRBD1|.|TRBJ1-5|TRBV6-1
CASSVQGGNQPQHF
TGTGCCAGCAGCGTACAGGGGGGCAATCAGCCCCAGCATTTT
>.|.|TRBJ1-1|TRBV29-1
CSARISAVEAFF
TGCAGCGCTCGAATATCTGCAGTTGAAGCTTTCTTT
>.|.|TRBJ2-7|TRBV11-2
CASSLEAYEQYF
TGTGCCAGCAGCTTAGAAGCCTACGAGCAGTACTTC
>.|.|TRBJ1-5|TRBV28
CASSPAQGGLQPQHF
TGTGCCAGCAGTCCCGCCCAAGGGGGACTTCAGCCCCAGCATTTT
>TRBD1|.|TRBJ2-7|TRBV5-1
CASRSHRGEQYF
TGCGCCAGCAGAAGTCACAGGGGCGAGCAGTACTTC
>.|once|TRBJ1-1|TRBV6-1
CASRETGNTEAFF
TGTGCCAGCAGGGAGACTGGGAACACTGAAGCTTTCTTT
>.|.|TRBJ1-3|TRBV7-9
CASSLVEGTIYF
TGTGCCAGCAGCTTAGTAGAGGGCACCATATATTTT
>.|.|TRBJ2-7|TRBV10-3
CAITSGLPYEQYF
TGTGCCATCACTTCGGGACTCCCCTACGAGCAGTACTTC
>TRBD2|.|TRBJ2-1|TRBV9
CASSVVAGGPSSYNEQFF
TGTGCCAGCAGCGTAGTAGCGGGAGGGCCGAGCTCCTACAATGAGCAGTTCTTC
>.|.|TRBJ2-3|TRBV5-1
CASSLVGFHGTDTQYF
TGCGCCAGCAGCTTGGTTGGGTTCCACGGCACAGATACGCAGTATTTT
>TRBD2|.|TRBJ2-1|TRBV7-2
CASSLSGLAGVGEQFF
TGTGCCAGCAGCTTATCGGGACTAGCGGGAGTTGGGGAGCAGTTCTTC
>.|.|TRBJ1-1|TRBV30
CAWNGLITAGGAFF
TGTGCCTGGAACGGATTGATTACAGCCGGGGGGGCTTTCTTT
>.|.|TRBJ1-1|TRBV27
CASQGSWTEAFF
TGTGCCAGCCAAGGAAGTTGGACTGAAGCTTTCTTT
>.|.|TRBJ1-4|TRBV6-5
CASSYAALNEKLFF
TGTGCCAGCAGTTACGCGGCCCTCAATGAAAAACTGTTTTTT
>.|.|TRBJ2-5|TRBV7-3
CASSLTGVKETQYF
TGTGCCAGCAGCTTAACAGGGGTCAAGGAGACCCAGTACTTC
>.|.|TRBJ2-5|TRBV27
CASSFSGTQYF
TGTGCCAGCAGTTTTAGTGGGACCCAGTACTTC
>.|.|TRBJ1-5|TRBV6-6
CATSYLQDDQPQHF
TGTGCCACCAGTTACTTACAGGATGATCAGCCCCAGCATTTT
>.|.|TRBJ1-2|TRBV5-6
CASSPTGRSHGYTF
TGTGCCAGCAGCCCGACAGGCCGAAGCCATGGCTACACCTTC
>.|.|TRBJ1-4|TRBV6-1
CASREGGAREKLFF
TGTGCCAGCAGGGAAGGGGGGGCTCGGGAAAAACTGTTTTTT
>.|.|TRBJ1-1|TRBV29-1
CSVVTGPGTEAFF
TGCAGCGTTGTAACCGGGCCGGGCACTGAAGCTTTCTTT
>TRBD1|.|TRBJ1-1|TRBV5-6
CASSLEGAGPTEAFF
TGTGCCAGCAGCTTGGAGGGGGCAGGGCCCACTGAAGCTTTCTTT
>TRBD1|medium-sized|TRBJ2-5|TRBV5-1
CASSPGTGVETQYF
TGCGCCAGCAGCCCTGGGACAGGGGTGGAGACCCAGTACTTC
>.|.|TRBJ1-1|TRBV5-1
CASSLSRLNTEAFF
TGCGCCAGCAGCTTGAGCAGGCTGAACACTGAAGCTTTCTTT
>.|.|TRBJ1-1|TRBV6-1
CASTGELGTEAFF
TGTGCCAGCACTGGTGAGCTAGGCACTGAAGCTTTCTTT
>TRBD2|once|TRBJ2-3|TRBV7-2
CASSLRREGLLDTQYF
TGTGCCAGCAGCTTACGGCGGGAGGGCCTTTTAGATACGCAGTATTTT
>TRBD1|few|TRBJ2-1|TRBV5-1
CASTSGGSYNEQFF
TGCGCCAGCACCTCAGGGGGCTCCTACAATGAGCAGTTCTTC
>TRBD2|.|TRBJ2-1|TRBV2
CASPRGGTSAPEQFF
TGTGCCAGCCCACGCGGGGGGACTAGCGCTCCTGAGCAGTTCTTC
>TRBD2|.|TRBJ2-1|TRBV19
CARSSGRAVGNEQFF
TGTGCCAGATCTAGCGGGAGGGCCGTGGGGAATGAGCAGTTCTTC
>TRBD2|.|TRBJ2-7|TRBV29-1
CSVERAGGPGHYEQYF
TGCAGCGTTGAACGGGCGGGAGGGCCAGGACACTACGAGCAGTACTTC
>TRBD1|.|TRBJ2-5|TRBV5-1
CASSSLPPTGVKTQYF
TGCGCCAGCAGCTCTTTGCCTCCGACAGGGGTAAAGACCCAGTACTTC
>.|.|TRBJ2-2|TRBV6-6
CASSYGGDTGELFF
TGTGCCAGCAGTTACGGCGGAGACACCGGGGAGCTGTTTTTT
>.|few|TRBJ1-4|TRBV7-6
CASSLRGGEKLFF
TGTGCCAGCAGCTTACGGGGGGGCGAAAAACTGTTTTTT
>.|.|TRBJ2-1|TRBV11-2
CASSLEGAWYNEQFF
TGTGCCAGCAGCTTAGAGGGGGCCTGGTACAATGAGCAGTTCTTC
>.|.|TRBJ2-6|TRBV7-6
CASSLGSSGVAGANVLTF
TGTGCCAGCAGCTTAGGCTCGAGTGGGGTAGCCGGGGCCAACGTCCTGACTTTC
>.|.|TRBJ1-4|TRBV19
CASSIRRGYEKLFF
TGTGCCAGTAGTATCCGTAGGGGGTACGAAAAACTGTTTTTT
>.|.|TRBJ2-5|TRBV19
CASSWGPGLETQYF
TGTGCCAGTAGTTGGGGGCCGGGGTTAGAGACCCAGTACTTC
>.|.|TRBJ1-2|TRBV19
CASSAPGANYGYTF
TGTGCCAGTAGTGCCCCCGGGGCGAACTATGGCTACACCTTC
>.|.|TRBJ1-5|TRBV4-2
CASSQQGGGGHNQPQHF
TGTGCCAGCAGCCAACAAGGGGGAGGGGGGCACAATCAGCCCCAGCATTTT
>.|.|TRBJ1-1|TRBV5-1
CASSLANGVMNTEAFF
TGCGCCAGCAGCTTGGCCAATGGGGTTATGAACACTGAAGCTTTCTTT
>.|.|TRBJ1-5|TRBV5-1
CASSLEGGYQPQHF
TGCGCCAGCAGCTTGGAAGGGGGGTATCAGCCCCAGCATTTT
>.|few|TRBJ1-2|TRBV29-1
CSVSGPYGYTF
TGCAGCGTTTCGGGTCCCTATGGCTACACCTTC
>.|.|TRBJ2-1|TRBV5-6
CASSPISYNEQFF
TGTGCCAGCAGCCCGATCTCCTACAATGAGCAGTTCTTC
>.|.|TRBJ2-3|TRBV7-8
CASSPKQAASTDTQYF
TGTGCCAGCTCCCCGAAACAGGCAGCGAGCACAGATACGCAGTATTTT
>TRBD2|.|TRBJ2-7|TRBV15
CATSRRPPQLADYEQYF
TGTGCCACCAGCAGACGTCCCCCGCAACTAGCGGACTACGAGCAGTACTTC